The 2 T cell receptor beta chains presented below share a single source sample, sequenced in a study of cytomegalovirus exposure and HLA in healthy donors. PCR involved 60 Vbeta and 13 Jbeta primers. Data came from immunoSEQ multiplex PCR; TCRdb stores just in-frame clones and leaves some out. The repertoire holds approximately 86,000 clones, with over 70% as singletons. Sequencing input: PBMCs. Source of these receptors: a middle-aged man in good health and CMV-seronegative.

V is TRBV28 and J is TRBJ1-2; TRBD1 matches 9 bases. Germline V gives CDR1 MDHEN, CDR2 SYDVKM. Trimming took 5 bases from V and 10 from J; bases not matched to a gene: 5. The CDR3 has 12 amino acids. The CDR3 loop is CASSSGDRAYTF. The CDR3, as DNA: TGTGCCAGCAGTAGCGGGGACAGGGCCTACACCTTC.

The chain couples TRBV27 to TRBJ1-2, with 7 bases matching TRBD1. Germline-derived CDR1 and CDR2 are MNHEY and SMNVEV (reference sequence). The CDR3 has 13 residues. Trimming removed 0 bases from V and 7 bases from J; junction bases left unmatched: 2. The CDR3 DNA follows: TGTGCCAGCAGTTTATCAGGGGGCCTTGGCTACACCTTC. It yields the protein CASSLSGGLGYTF.